These T cell receptor beta chains were read from a single sample in a study of beta chain features in type 1 diabetes. Some clones are missing from TCRdb's copy, which holds only in-frame ones; the method was immunoSEQ multiplex PCR. This table has about 140,000 clones, 9.7% appearing once. Sequences were obtained from central memory CD4+ T cells from blood. These receptors were obtained from a middle-aged woman in good health. CDR3s leave out the opening cysteine and the closing phenylalanine or tryptophan. Each record gives: V gene, J gene, CDR3 protein.

TRBV6-5,TRBJ1-2,ASSYSGTALYGYT
TRBV2,TRBJ2-5,ASVRGRDETQY
TRBV9,TRBJ2-3,ASSVVRTGLPDTQY
TRBV9,TRBJ1-2,ASTYQGARGRDNYGYT
TRBV18,TRBJ2-1,ASSPILGTGKDNEQF
TRBV5-1,TRBJ2-2,ASSPSGGPNTGELF
TRBV4-1,TRBJ2-7,ASSQDAGPEYEQY
TRBV6-6,TRBJ2-5,ASGPAGTRDTQY
TRBV7-8,TRBJ1-5,ASSRQEDQPQH
TRBV9,TRBJ2-3,ASSPSWAGQTSTDTQY
TRBV6-4,TRBJ1-6,ASSPTFSGRSNSPLH
TRBV7-2,TRBJ1-4,ASSQPGQTMLKLF
TRBV4-3,TRBJ1-1,ASSQDLAGRTEAF
TRBV7-2,TRBJ1-1,ASSLSVDNTEAF
TRBV12-5,TRBJ2-2,ASGLEGPGLAGGNTGELF
TRBV6-5,TRBJ1-1,ASSSGGHTEAF
TRBV6-1,TRBJ2-5,ASSGQQETQY
TRBV19,TRBJ1-5,ASSIDRGGISNQPQH
TRBV11-3,TRBJ1-1,ASSLRTGPNTEAF
TRBV25-1,TRBJ1-4,ASSFQGGKGEKLF
TRBV5-1,TRBJ1-1,ASSPKADANTEAF
TRBV25-1,TRBJ1-1,ASSEQGAGGTEAF
TRBV7-2,TRBJ2-3,ASSSDSTFTQY
TRBV18,TRBJ2-7,ASSPPSRPEQY
TRBV5-4,TRBJ1-2,ASSLQGNYGYT
TRBV28,TRBJ1-2,ASNRGTGFSLYGYT
TRBV6-6,TRBJ1-1,ASSYVRTGAF
TRBV11-2,TRBJ1-5,ASSPGTGRSYSNQPQH
TRBV5-4,TRBJ2-7,ASSSLAESYEQY
TRBV6-6,TRBJ2-7,ASSPPGQGYREQY
TRBV11-2,TRBJ2-3,ASSLGLATRTDTQY
TRBV7-2,TRBJ1-1,ASSVQQGARAF
TRBV18,TRBJ1-2,ASSPPVRTGADYGYT
TRBV5-4,TRBJ2-3,ASSFGTSGGTDTQY
TRBV6-6,TRBJ2-7,ASSYWGGEQY
TRBV6-1,TRBJ1-5,ASTWGQGNQPQH
TRBV7-2,TRBJ2-1,ASSLHGGAGNEQF
TRBV2,TRBJ1-2,ASSDTGRGNYGYT
TRBV7-2,TRBJ1-1,ASSLVRTGGSEAF
TRBV5-1,TRBJ2-3,ASRGASTDTQY
TRBV11-2,TRBJ2-3,ASSLGGGAIDTQY
TRBV5-1,TRBJ1-1,ASRSGGQGRTEAF
TRBV7-6,TRBJ2-1,ASSLAGTGVRYNEQF
TRBV20-1,TRBJ1-4,SASRGEKLF
TRBV11-2,TRBJ1-1,ASSLVAQGSTEAF
TRBV14,TRBJ1-2,ASSQDGRVIHGYT
TRBV2,TRBJ1-1,ASRADVRNTEAF
TRBV7-2,TRBJ2-3,ASSLSRAQY
TRBV5-1,TRBJ1-1,ASSLFGQDSNTEAF
TRBV7-2,TRBJ2-1,ASSLDRGQRKF
TRBV5-1,TRBJ1-2,ASSPYEGGYGYT
TRBV7-9,TRBJ1-1,ASSPESGWVSDTEAF
TRBV7-2,TRBJ2-2,ASSLLGRSNTGELF
TRBV18,TRBJ2-3,ASSQRSVEVTQY
TRBV19,TRBJ2-5,ASSTWERGVGETQY
TRBV7-2,TRBJ1-2,ASSLPGESNYGYT
TRBV27,TRBJ2-1,ASRLRSTIYNEQF
TRBV19,TRBJ1-5,ASRLDREAAQPQH